This T cell receptor beta chain stems from a study of T-cell memory formation after mild COVID-19. Turning to the study itself: Clusters were largely donor specific. Study-wide results and caveats: The second-wave clones peaking on day 37 were not confirmed as SARS-CoV-2-specific.

TCRdb redid the calling of the 5' RACE reads with MiXCR, one entry per CDR3 protein. The profile shows a few hundred thousand distinct CDR3 sequences, over 20% of them singletons. This clonotype appeared a few times. Its matching antigen is unknown. The CDR3 runs 14 residues. The source of this sequence is an adult woman who had mild COVID-19 (a few samples of this study predate the infection). Cell type and time point are not known. Sequenced sample: PBMCs or a T cell subset sorted from them (not recorded which). The chain has TRBV21-1 and TRBJ2-7. TRBV21-1 is tagged as a pseudogene. This CDR3 reads CASTTDRGSYEQYF. CDR3 bases: TGTGCCAGCACCACTGACAGGGGATCCTACGAGCAGTACTTC.